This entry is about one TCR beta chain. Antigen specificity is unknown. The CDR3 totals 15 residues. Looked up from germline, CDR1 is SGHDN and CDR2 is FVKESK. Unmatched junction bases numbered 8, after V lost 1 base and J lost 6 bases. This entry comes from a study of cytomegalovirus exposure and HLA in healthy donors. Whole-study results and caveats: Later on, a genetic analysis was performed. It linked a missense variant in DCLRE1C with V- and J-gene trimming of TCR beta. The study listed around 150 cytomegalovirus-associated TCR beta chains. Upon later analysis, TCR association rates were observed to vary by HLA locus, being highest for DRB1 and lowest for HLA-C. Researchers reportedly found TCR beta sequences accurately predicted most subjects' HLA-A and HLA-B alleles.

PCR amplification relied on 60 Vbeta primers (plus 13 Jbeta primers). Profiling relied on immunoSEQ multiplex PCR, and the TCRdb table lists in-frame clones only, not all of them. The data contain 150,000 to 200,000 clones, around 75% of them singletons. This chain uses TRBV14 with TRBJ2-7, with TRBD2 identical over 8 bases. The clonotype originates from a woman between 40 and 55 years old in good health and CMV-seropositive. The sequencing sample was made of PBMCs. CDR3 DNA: TGTGCCAGCAGCCAAGGGGGTCCGGGGGGGCTCGAGCAGTACTTC. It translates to CASSQGGPGGLEQYF. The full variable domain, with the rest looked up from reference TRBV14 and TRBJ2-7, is EAGVTQFPSHSVIEKGQTVTLRCDPISGHDNLYWYRRVMGKEIKFLLHFVKESKQDESGMPNNRFLAERTGGTYSTLKVQPAELEDSGVYFCASSQGGPGGLEQYFGPGTRLTVT.